This TCR beta chain was profiled in a study of graft-versus-host responses after intestinal transplantation. Whole-study context: All of the recipients had induction that used anti-thymocyte globulin, then tacrolimus and steroids for about 3 years.

The authors combined 200,000 CFSE-labeled responder cells with 200,000 irradiated, violet-dye-labeled stimulator cells in plates. General study findings and limits: GvH clones were found in recipient marrow; some appeared first in ileum or blood. Levels of circulating GvH clones at their peak were associated with early post-transplant HvG declines. Graft-donor T cell macrochimerism in patients accompanied high graft-versus-host to host-versus-graft clonal ratios in allografts.

Profiled with immunoSEQ multiplex PCR; TCRdb holds only in-frame clones, not every one. This sample has just over 20,000 clones, with about 43% found just once. There are 16 residues in the CDR3. The sequencing used alloreactive CD8+ T cells from a mixed lymphocyte reaction culture, collected before intestinal transplant. As for subset: CFSE-low proliferating T cells sorted from approximately six-day pre-transplant mixed lymphocyte reaction (GvH or HvG direction). This clonotype was sampled from a human patient who received an intestinal transplant. V is TRBV21-1 and J is TRBJ2-1; the tabulated D call, TRBD2, remains unverified against the DNA. TRBV21-1 is described as a pseudogene. CDR3 nucleotide sequence: TGTGCCAGCATGAAGACTAGCGGAACCTCCTACAATGAGCAGTTCTTC. It codes for CASMKTSGTSYNEQFF.